This TCR beta chain was documented in a study of T-cell reconstitution after alpha-beta-depleted transplantation in children. Study-wide results and caveats: After transplant, high TCRbeta diversity at day 60 in some patients arose from surviving recipient T cells and thymic progenitors. Roughly two months post-transplant, alpha-beta T cells reportedly originated from several hundred graft clones that had expanded. T-cell counts and diversity at one year following transplant were attributed mainly to newly produced T cells.

This clonotype came up a few times. Its antigen is as yet unknown. Germline lookup yields CDR1 SGHVS and CDR2 FQNEAQ. The CDR3 contains 15 residues. The V end was cut by 6 bases, the J end by 4 bases, with 15 bases between. As it was prepared, the TCRbeta library received unique molecular identifiers. MiXCR was run by TCRdb on the PCR reads, yielding one entry per CDR3 protein. The data hold a few hundred thousand distinct CDR3 sequences, with 23% observed a single time. This TCR was sampled from a male patient under 18 who had a stem cell transplant for acute lymphoblastic leukemia, so the T cells may come from the graft donor. V gene TRBV7-8 combines with J gene TRBJ2-2, with unresolved D. The sample here was PBMCs, mostly from graft donor cells, taken 180 days after TCRalphabeta/CD19-depleted stem cell transplant. The CDR3 DNA is TGTGCCAGCAGGACGGTGAAAGTGGTCACCGGGGAGCTGTTTTTT. Protein: CASRTVKVVTGELFF.